This T cell receptor beta chain was recorded in a study of blood T cells in healthy people across ages. The study's findings and limits: Leaving the PBMCs unsorted stopped any conclusive comparison of naive versus antigen-experienced cells.

For this clonotype: No antigen is known for it.

The use of a sample-barcoded 5' primer and a J-beta primer mix characterized a second PCR of about 7 to 12 cycles. TCRdb re-called the 5' RACE reads with MiXCR, one entry per CDR3 protein. Of about 1.8 million distinct CDR3 sequences detected, just under 50% appear once; the ten largest clones hold around 2.1%. The donors, aged roughly 6 to 95, were healthy Caucasians from Russia. The TCR sequence derives from a woman aged 35 to 49 in good health. The sample taken for sequencing was blood.

In DNA form, the CDR3 reads TGCGCCAGCAGCTTGGGGGACCTTGGGGACATTCAGTACTTC. It translates to CASSLGDLGDIQYF. The chain recombines TRBV5-1 with TRBJ2-4; D tentatively fits TRBD1 or TRBD2 (5 bases each). CDR1 is SGHRS, CDR2 YFSETQ, per germline. The length of the CDR3 is 14 residues. V dropped 0 bases and J dropped 8 bases, with 12 bases sitting between them.